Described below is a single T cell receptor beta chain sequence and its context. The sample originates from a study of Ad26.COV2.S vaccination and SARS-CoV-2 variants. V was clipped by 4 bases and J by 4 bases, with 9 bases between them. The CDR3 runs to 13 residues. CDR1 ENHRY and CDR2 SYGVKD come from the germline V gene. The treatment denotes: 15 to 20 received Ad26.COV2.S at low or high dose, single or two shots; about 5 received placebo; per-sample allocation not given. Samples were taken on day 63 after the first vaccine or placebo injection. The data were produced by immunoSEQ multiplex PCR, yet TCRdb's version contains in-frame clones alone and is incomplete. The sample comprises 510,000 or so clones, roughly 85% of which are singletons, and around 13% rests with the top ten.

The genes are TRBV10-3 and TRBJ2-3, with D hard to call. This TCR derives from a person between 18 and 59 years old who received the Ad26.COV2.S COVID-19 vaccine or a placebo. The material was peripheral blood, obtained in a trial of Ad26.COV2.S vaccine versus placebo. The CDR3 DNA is TGTGCCATCAGTGCCCAAGGCGCAGATACGCAGTATTTT. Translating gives CAISAQGADTQYF.